This entry is about one TCR beta chain. Its specificity is not known. These data are taken from a study of cytomegalovirus exposure and HLA in healthy donors. Study observations and caveats: It was about 180 TCR beta chains that were listed as cytomegalovirus-associated. There were some public TCRs occurring in many donors, but most TCR sequences were rare. A few CMV-associated chains were confirmed in vitro to be specific for CMV antigens.

This table comes from immunoSEQ multiplex PCR, and its TCRdb copy is limited to in-frame clones, with some not included. Among under 85,000 clones listed, over 85% were seen once. The study drew the donors from its approximately 110-subject validation cohort, separate from the roughly 700-subject first cohort. The sample comprised PBMCs. The sequence came from a woman aged 18-29 years in good health and CMV-seronegative.

The CDR3, as DNA: TGTGCCAGCAGCCAAAAAACATCTCTATCGACGGATAGGACTATCTACGAGCAGTACTTC. It translates to CASSQKTSLSTDRTIYEQYF. V is TRBV14 and J is TRBJ2-7, with a possible D match to TRBD2 (6 bases). Trimming pared 2 bases from V and 3 bases from J, leaving 29 bases between. The CDR3 extends over 20 amino acids. From germline, CDR1 is SGHDN and CDR2 FVKESK. Looking up the rest from reference TRBV14 and TRBJ2-7 gives the full variable domain: EAGVTQFPSHSVIEKGQTVTLRCDPISGHDNLYWYRRVMGKEIKFLLHFVKESKQDESGMPNNRFLAERTGGTYSTLKVQPAELEDSGVYFCASSQKTSLSTDRTIYEQYFGPGTRLTVT.